These T cell receptor beta chains were read from a single sample in a study of CD8 T cells in Susac syndrome. TCRdb re-analysed the immunoSEQ multiplex PCR reads in MiXCR, keeping a single row per CDR3 protein. Among 100,000 to 150,000 distinct CDR3 sequences, around 92% were seen once, and the ten largest hold approximately 0.097%. Sequences were obtained from CD4+ T cells from PBMCs. Receptors originate from a human donor with multiple sclerosis. CDR3s include the opening cysteine and the closing phenylalanine or tryptophan. D genes are given only for firm matches. Clone size is stated in some rows and not others, as once, few, many or a class when expanded.

J gene	V gene	D gene	CDR3 length	clone size	CDR3 protein	CDR3 DNA
TRBJ1-4	TRBV28	NA	12	NA	CASSPHPLKLFF	TGTGCCAGCAGTCCACACCCTCTAAAACTGTTTTTT
TRBJ1-1	TRBV3-1	NA	16	NA	CASSQGVGAANTEAFF	TGTGCCAGCAGCCAAGGTGTGGGGGCTGCGAACACTGAAGCTTTCTTT
TRBJ2-7	TRBV30	NA	15	once	CAWAPKSTTSYEQYF	TGTGCCTGGGCGCCTAAATCGACGACGTCCTACGAGCAGTACTTC
TRBJ2-3	TRBV7-9	NA	14	NA	CASSLKGITDTQYF	TGTGCCAGCAGCTTGAAAGGGATCACAGATACGCAGTATTTT
TRBJ2-2	TRBV6-1	NA	14	NA	CASSATATTGELFF	TGTGCCAGCAGTGCGACAGCTACTACCGGGGAGCTGTTTTTT
TRBJ2-2	TRBV5-1	TRBD1	14	NA	CASSPGQVEGELFF	TGCGCCAGCAGCCCGGGACAGGTCGAAGGGGAGCTGTTTTTT
TRBJ2-1	TRBV28	TRBD1	17	NA	CASSLPLGTVLHNEQFF	TGTGCCAGCAGTCTACCCCTCGGGACAGTACTACACAATGAGCAGTTCTTC
TRBJ2-2	TRBV4-1	TRBD1	20	NA	CASSHVLGTGHITNTGELFF	TGCGCCAGCAGCCACGTTCTCGGGACAGGCCATATCACGAACACCGGGGAGCTGTTTTTT
TRBJ1-3	TRBV20-1	NA	13	NA	CSARVQPPDTIYF	TGCAGTGCTAGAGTACAGCCTCCGGACACCATATATTTT
TRBJ1-1	TRBV20-1	TRBD1	14	NA	CSARRTGAGTEAFF	TGCAGTGCTAGAAGAACAGGGGCAGGCACTGAAGCTTTCTTT
TRBJ1-2	TRBV10-3	NA	11	once	CAIRKTSGYTF	TGTGCCATCAGGAAGACAAGCGGCTACACCTTC
TRBJ1-4	TRBV5-4	TRBD1	16	few	CASSSTGVGANEKLFF	TGTGCCAGCAGCTCGACAGGGGTGGGAGCTAATGAAAAACTGTTTTTT
TRBJ1-2	TRBV6-1	NA	12	NA	CASSPRRYGYTF	TGTGCCAGCAGTCCCAGGCGCTATGGCTACACCTTC
TRBJ2-5	TRBV12-3/TRBV12-4	TRBD2	15	NA	CASSLGGGLVETQYF	TGTGCCAGCAGTTTGGGCGGGGGGTTAGTAGAGACCCAGTACTTC
TRBJ2-7	TRBV6-5	NA	15	NA	CASSPLMDSLYEQYF	TGTGCCAGCAGCCCACTGATGGACAGCTTATACGAGCAGTACTTC
TRBJ1-4	TRBV7-6	TRBD1	15	NA	CASSLGQDFWEKLFF	TGTGCCAGCAGCTTGGGACAGGACTTCTGGGAAAAACTGTTTTTT
TRBJ1-2	TRBV9	NA	13	NA	CASSLGNLGGYTF	TGTGCCAGCAGCCTAGGGAACCTCGGTGGCTACACCTTC
TRBJ2-5	TRBV4-1	NA	13	NA	CASSQSRPETQYF	TGCGCCAGCAGCCAGTCTCGGCCAGAGACCCAGTACTTC
TRBJ1-5	TRBV25-1	NA	14	NA	CASSAAGPNQPQHF	TGTGCCAGCAGCGCTGCCGGACCCAATCAGCCCCAGCATTTT
TRBJ2-7	TRBV5-4	NA	14	NA	CASSRLLGTYEQYF	TGTGCCAGCAGCCGACTACTAGGAACCTACGAGCAGTACTTC
TRBJ2-6	TRBV6-6	NA	16	NA	CASTPRGVSGANVLTF	TGTGCCAGCACTCCGCGAGGGGTCTCTGGGGCCAACGTCCTGACTTTC
TRBJ1-1	TRBV7-9	TRBD1	16	NA	CASSLDWTGSPTEAFF	TGTGCCAGCAGCTTAGATTGGACAGGCTCCCCCACTGAAGCTTTCTTT
TRBJ1-4	TRBV7-2	NA	14	NA	CASSWGGTNEKLFF	TGTGCCAGCAGCTGGGGGGGGACTAATGAAAAACTGTTTTTT
TRBJ1-1	TRBV27	NA	13	NA	CASSARRWTEAFF	TGTGCCAGCAGTGCGCGGAGGTGGACTGAAGCTTTCTTT
TRBJ1-1	TRBV4-3	NA	14	NA	CASSQVFGGTEAFF	TGCGCCAGCAGCCAAGTATTCGGGGGAACTGAAGCTTTCTTT
TRBJ1-6	TRBV3-1	NA	14	once	CASSPARGNSPLHF	TGTGCCAGCAGCCCGGCGAGGGGCAATTCACCCCTCCACTTT
TRBJ2-5	TRBV9	NA	12	few	CASSGTEETQYF	TGTGCCAGCAGCGGGACAGAAGAGACCCAGTACTTC
TRBJ1-1	TRBV6-5	NA	15	NA	CASSYESLRDTEAFF	TGTGCCAGCAGTTACGAATCTCTAAGGGACACTGAAGCTTTCTTT
TRBJ1-1	TRBV19	TRBD1	13	once	CATSLRGYTEAFF	TGTGCCACATCTCTCAGGGGGTACACTGAAGCTTTCTTT
TRBJ1-2	TRBV20-1	NA	10	NA	CSPPNYGYTF	TGCAGCCCTCCCAACTATGGCTACACCTTC
TRBJ2-7	TRBV20-1	TRBD1	16	NA	CSASDPGTGITYEQYF	TGCAGTGCTAGCGATCCCGGGACAGGGATTACCTACGAGCAGTACTTC
TRBJ2-3	TRBV6-4	TRBD2	15	NA	CASSPVGGYTDTQYF	TGTGCCAGCAGTCCAGTCGGGGGGTACACAGATACGCAGTATTTT
TRBJ2-3	TRBV11-1	NA	13	NA	CASSNPWDRTQYF	TGTGCCAGCAGCAACCCGTGGGACCGGACGCAGTATTTT
TRBJ2-5	TRBV20-1	NA	15	NA	CSASVPGTAGETQYF	TGCAGTGCTAGTGTACCGGGGACCGCCGGGGAGACCCAGTACTTC
TRBJ1-2	TRBV29-1	TRBD1	13	NA	CSVGDRGQNGYTF	TGCAGCGTTGGGGACAGGGGGCAGAATGGCTACACCTTC
TRBJ1-2	TRBV5-6	TRBD1	15	NA	CASSFLDRGVYGYTF	TGTGCCAGCAGCTTTCTCGACAGGGGAGTATATGGCTACACCTTC
TRBJ2-7	TRBV30	TRBD1	14	once	CAWSSRQGPYEQYF	TGTGCCTGGAGTTCGCGACAGGGCCCCTACGAGCAGTACTTC
TRBJ2-1	TRBV12-3/TRBV12-4	NA	14	once	CASSLGDHSNEQFF	TGTGCCAGCAGTTTAGGGGACCATTCCAATGAGCAGTTCTTC
TRBJ1-1	TRBV25-1	NA	12	NA	CASSAGNTEAFF	TGTGCCAGCAGTGCAGGGAACACTGAAGCTTTCTTT
TRBJ1-5	TRBV10-3	NA	13	NA	CAISDPKNQPQHF	TGTGCCATCAGTGACCCTAAGAATCAGCCCCAGCATTTT
TRBJ2-1	TRBV5-1	TRBD1	15	NA	CASSFGTGRQDEQFF	TGCGCCAGCAGCTTCGGGACAGGGCGACAGGATGAGCAGTTCTTC
TRBJ2-3	TRBV5-4	NA	12	NA	CASSWSFDTQYF	TGTGCCAGCAGCTGGTCGTTTGATACGCAGTATTTT
TRBJ2-5	TRBV20-1	TRBD2	15	NA	CSAGRLATYQETQYF	TGCAGTGCTGGGAGACTAGCGACGTACCAAGAGACCCAGTACTTC
TRBJ2-2	TRBV3-1	TRBD1	15	NA	CASSQGQGAAGELFF	TGTGCCAGCAGCCAAGGACAGGGGGCGGCCGGGGAGCTGTTTTTT